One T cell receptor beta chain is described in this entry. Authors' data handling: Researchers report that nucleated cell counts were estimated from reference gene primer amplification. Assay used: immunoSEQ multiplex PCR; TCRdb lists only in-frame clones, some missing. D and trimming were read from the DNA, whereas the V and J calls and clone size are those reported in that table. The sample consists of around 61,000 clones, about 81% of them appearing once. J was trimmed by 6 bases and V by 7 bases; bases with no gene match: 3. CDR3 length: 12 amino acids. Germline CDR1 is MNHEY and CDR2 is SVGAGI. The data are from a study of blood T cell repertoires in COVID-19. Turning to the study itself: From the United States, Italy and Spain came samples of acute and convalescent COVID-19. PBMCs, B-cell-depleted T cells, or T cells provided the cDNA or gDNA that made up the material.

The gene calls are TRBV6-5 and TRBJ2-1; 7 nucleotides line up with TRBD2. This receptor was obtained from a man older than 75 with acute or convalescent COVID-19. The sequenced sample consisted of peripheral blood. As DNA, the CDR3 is TGTGCCAGCAAAGCGGGGCCCAATGAGCAGTTCTTC. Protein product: CASKAGPNEQFF.